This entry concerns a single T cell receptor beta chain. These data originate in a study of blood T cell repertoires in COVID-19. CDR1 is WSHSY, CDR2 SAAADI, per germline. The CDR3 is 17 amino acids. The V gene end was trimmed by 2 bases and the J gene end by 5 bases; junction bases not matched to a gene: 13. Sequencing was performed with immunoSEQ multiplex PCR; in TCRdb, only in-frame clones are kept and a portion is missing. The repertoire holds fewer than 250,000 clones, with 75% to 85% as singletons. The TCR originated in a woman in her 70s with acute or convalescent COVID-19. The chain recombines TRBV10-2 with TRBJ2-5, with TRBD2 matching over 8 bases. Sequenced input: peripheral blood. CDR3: CASSEGVESGGFETQYF. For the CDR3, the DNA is TGCGCCAGCAGTGAGGGGGTGGAGTCGGGGGGGTTCGAGACCCAGTACTTC.